Following are 4 T cell receptor beta chains from one sample sequenced in a study of cytomegalovirus exposure and HLA in healthy donors. The PCR had 60 Vbeta and 13 Jbeta primers. Some clones are missing from TCRdb's copy, which holds only in-frame ones; the method was immunoSEQ multiplex PCR. Of 60,000 or so clones detected, about 72% appear once; the ten largest clones hold about 3.6%. The sample taken for sequencing was PBMCs. The receptors originated from a woman aged 40 to 55 in good health and CMV-seropositive.

This clone was seen only a few times. The V gene is TRBV5-1, the J gene TRBJ1-1; possibly TRBD1 for D (5 bases). This CDR3 has 15 residues. Germline CDR1 reads SGHRS; CDR2 reads YFSETQ. V was clipped by 0 bases and J by 4 bases, with 13 bases between them. The CDR3 sequence is CASSLEGRVVTEAFF. Here the CDR3 DNA reads TGCGCCAGCAGCTTGGAGGGCAGGGTGGTCACTGAAGCTTTCTTT.

The chain joins TRBV7-8 to TRBJ2-3; 8 bases fit TRBD2. CDR3 length: 17 residues. V trimming: 2 bases; J trimming: 4 bases; junction bases outside the gene matches: 11. The V gene's germline CDR1 is SGHVS and CDR2 FQNEAQ. In DNA, the CDR3 is TGTGCCAGCAGCTTAAAGCGGGGGATTAACAGAGCAGATACGCAGTATTTT. Its translation is CASSLKRGINRADTQYF.

V and J are TRBV6-5 and TRBJ1-1; 9 bases line up with TRBD1. The V segment lost 6 bases and the J segment 7 bases; nucleotides outside the gene matches: 9. Germline CDR1 is MNHEY and CDR2 is SVGAGI. CDR3 length equals 14 residues. Written as DNA, the CDR3 is TGTGCCAGCAGACCCGGGACAGGGTCGGGTGAAGCTTTCTTT. Amino acid sequence: CASRPGTGSGEAFF.

The rearrangement uses TRBV6-5 and TRBJ2-7, with 7 bases lining up with TRBD2. The germline V gene encodes CDR1 MNHEY and CDR2 SVGAGI. This CDR3 region has 16 residues. The trim removed 1 base at V and 3 bases at J, leaving 9 bases unmatched. This chain's CDR3 is CASSYWRGKAGYEQYF. Written as DNA, the CDR3 is TGTGCCAGCAGTTACTGGCGGGGGAAAGCGGGCTACGAGCAGTACTTC.